This T cell receptor (beta chain) was sequenced during a study of blood T cell repertoires in COVID-19. Deletions cut 3 bases from V and 2 bases from J, with 10 bases between. The CDR3 is 14 amino acids. Germline loops: CDR1 DFQATT, CDR2 SNEGSKA (reference sequence). Data came from immunoSEQ multiplex PCR; TCRdb stores just in-frame clones and leaves some out. Here the sample spans some 150,000 clones, 86% being singletons. This clone appeared a few times. The chain recombines TRBV20-1 with TRBJ2-2, with TRBD2 as a possible D gene (6 bases). The sequencing sample was made of peripheral blood. This clonotype was obtained from an older woman with acute or convalescent COVID-19. The chain's CDR3 is CSASGDSNTGELFF. The CDR3 region has the DNA TGCAGTGCTAGTGGGGACTCCAACACCGGGGAGCTGTTTTTT.